Listed here are 21 T cell receptor beta chains from one sample, sequenced in a study of T cell responses to AZD1222 COVID-19 vaccine. TCRdb's copy holds only in-frame clones and misses some; the assay was immunoSEQ multiplex PCR. In the table there are 100,000 to 120,000 clones, over 75% of which are singletons. Sequenced material: peripheral blood, taken on day 0 of AZD1222 vaccination. The receptors shown here come from an adult in good health.

The rearrangement joins TRBV14 to TRBJ1-3; D gene uncertain. V lost 3 bases to trimming and J lost 0 bases, with 12 bases between them. This CDR3 is 16 amino acids long. Germline V gene sequence: CDR1 SGHDN, CDR2 FVKESK. The CDR3 DNA reads as TGTGCCAGCAGCCATCTTGACTCTATCTCTGGAAACACCATATATTTT. Amino acids: CASSHLDSISGNTIYF.

The J gene is TRBJ1-2, the V gene TRBV7-9; no reliable D call. From germline, CDR1 is SEHNR and CDR2 FQNEAQ (reference sequence). The CDR3 is 14 residues long. Trimming cost V 6 bases and J 4 bases, with 15 bases left between them. CDR3 amino acids: CASSRYLGPYGYTF. The DNA for the CDR3 is TGTGCCAGCAGTCGCTACCTAGGGCCCTATGGCTACACCTTC.

This clone was seen more than once but under ten times. The CDR3 DNA reads TGTGCCAGCAGTGAGGGACTAGCGGCGCAGAGCACAGATACGCAGTATTTT. This sequence encodes CASSEGLAAQSTDTQYF. The J gene is TRBJ2-3, the V gene TRBV2; 11 bases are shared with TRBD2. The CDR3 extends over 17 amino acids. Trimming cost V 3 bases and J 0 bases; bases outside gene matches: 5. From germline, CDR1 is SNHLY and CDR2 FYNNEI.

The CDR3 coding sequence is TGTGCCAGTAGTAAAAATAACTACAATCAGCCCCAGCATTTT. Protein sequence: CASSKNNYNQPQHF. The V call is TRBV19, the J call TRBJ1-5; no clear D. The CDR3 totals 14 residues. The V and J ends lost 4 bases and 3 bases respectively, with 10 bases between them. Germline V gives CDR1 LNHDA, CDR2 SQIVND (reference sequence).

The chain combines TRBV28 with TRBJ1-2; D is possibly TRBD1 (5 bases). Per germline, CDR1 MDHEN and CDR2 SYDVKM. The CDR3 has 14 amino acids. V lost 2 bases, J lost 3 bases, and 10 bases lay in between. This CDR3 is CASSLKGRHYGYTF. The DNA for the CDR3 is TGTGCCAGCAGTTTAAAGGGGCGACACTATGGCTACACCTTC.

J is TRBJ2-1 and V is TRBV24-1; D is tentatively TRBD1 or TRBD2 (7 bases each). The CDR3 is made up of 15 amino acids. V lost 7 bases and J 2 bases, leaving 14 bases between the germline ends. The germline V gene encodes CDR1 KGHDR and CDR2 SFDVKD. CDR3 coding DNA: TGTGCCACCAGCTTGACAGGGAGGGCCTACAATGAGCAGTTCTTC. Protein: CATSLTGRAYNEQFF.

A few counts support this clone. The CDR3 region is CASSLQTGTNYGYTF. CDR3 in DNA: TGCGCCAGCAGCCTCCAGACAGGTACTAACTATGGCTACACCTTC. The V gene is TRBV5-1, the J gene TRBJ1-2; D is possibly TRBD1 (6 bases). Trimming shortened V by 4 bases and J by 0 bases, and 13 bases separated the two germline ends. The CDR3 covers 15 residues. CDR1 is SGHRS, CDR2 YFSETQ, per germline.

The chain is built from TRBV6-2 or TRBV6-3 and TRBJ2-1; 7 bases match TRBD2. Germline V CDR1 and CDR2: MNHEY, SVGEGT. V trimming: 2 bases; J trimming: 9 bases; junction bases outside the gene matches: 7. This CDR3 has 14 residues. CDR3 in amino acids: CASSYGGRVIEQFF. The CDR3 DNA is TGTGCCAGCAGTTACGGAGGGAGGGTGATTGAGCAGTTCTTC.

CDR3 protein: CASGNQVGQFF. CDR3 sequence (DNA): TGTGCCAGCGGAAACCAGGTAGGGCAGTTCTTC. The chain joins TRBV7-2 to TRBJ2-1; D is unclear. V lost 8 bases, J lost 12 bases, and 14 bases lay in between. CDR1 and CDR2 (germline): SGHTA, FQGNSA. The CDR3 covers 11 residues.

The genes are TRBV19 and TRBJ1-5; 9 positions match TRBD1. This CDR3 has 17 residues. CDR1 is LNHDA and CDR2 is SQIVND in the germline V gene (reference sequence). V shed 4 bases and J 11 bases; nucleotides not matched to a gene: 18. In DNA, the CDR3 is TGTGCCAGTAGTACCTCCGGGGCCGGGACAGGGAAGCAGGCCCAGCATTTT. Encoded protein: CASSTSGAGTGKQAQHF. Together with reference TRBV19 and TRBJ1-5, the CDR3 gives the full variable domain: DGGITQSPKYLFRKEGQNVTLSCEQNLNHDAMYWYRQDPGQGLRLIYYSQIVNDFQKGDIAEGYSVSREKKESFPLTVTSAQKNPTAFYLCASSTSGAGTGKQAQHFGDGTRLSIL.

This clone is a singleton in its sample. The J gene is TRBJ1-2, the V gene TRBV6-5, with 7 bases fitting TRBD1. The CDR3 runs to 15 residues. J gave up 8 bases and V 4 bases, and 13 bases lay outside the gene matches. The V gene's germline CDR1 is MNHEY and CDR2 SVGAGI. As DNA, the CDR3 is TGTGCCAGCAGTTCCTCGGCAGGGGGTGTAAACGGCTACACCTTC. This gives the protein CASSSSAGGVNGYTF.

The chain couples TRBV11-2 to TRBJ2-7, with TRBD2 matching over 7 bases. The germline gives CDR1 SGHAT, CDR2 FQNNGV. CDR3 length: 17 amino acids. J lost 4 bases, V lost 1 base, and 13 bases had no gene match. CDR3 in DNA: TGTGCCAGCAGCTTAGGATTCGGGCGGGAGATTGGTTACGAGCAGTACTTC. Encoded protein: CASSLGFGREIGYEQYF.

This clone was found a few times. The chain combines TRBV6-5 with TRBJ1-6; D perhaps matches TRBD1 (6 bases). Germline V gene sequence: CDR1 MNHEY, CDR2 SVGAGI. V lost 4 bases and J lost 10, with 11 bases in between. The CDR3 contains 13 residues. The CDR3 sequence is CASSWGAGSPLHF. CDR3 in DNA: TGTGCCAGCAGTTGGGGGGCCGGGTCACCCCTCCACTTT.

The rearrangement links TRBV4-3 to TRBJ1-4, with D hard to call. Trimming took 5 bases from V and 0 from J, leaving 13 bases between them. The CDR3 is 16 amino acids. The germline V gene has CDR1 LGHNA and CDR2 YSLEER. The CDR3 spells CASSGRTGATNEKLFF. The CDR3 bases are TGCGCCAGCAGCGGACGGACGGGTGCAACTAATGAAAAACTGTTTTTT.

The gene calls are TRBV27 and TRBJ2-1, with D uncertain. The length of the CDR3 is 18 residues. V gave up 3 bases and J gave up 7 bases, with 25 bases separating them. The germline V gene encodes CDR1 MNHEY and CDR2 SMNVEV (reference sequence). In DNA form, the CDR3 reads TGTGCCAGCAGTTTTCTTGTTTGGGCTTTTGTAGTCCGAAATGAGCAGTTCTTC. Translating it yields CASSFLVWAFVVRNEQFF.

The gene calls are TRBV24-1 and TRBJ2-3; 13 bases line up with TRBD2. The CDR3 extends over 18 amino acids. The V gene's germline CDR1 is KGHDR and CDR2 SFDVKD. J gave up 4 bases and V 3 bases, and 9 bases lay outside the gene matches. In DNA form, the CDR3 reads TGTGCCACCAGTGATCCCGGGACTAGCGGGGATTGGGCAGATACGCAGTATTTT. As protein: CATSDPGTSGDWADTQYF.

The rearrangement links TRBV6-2 or TRBV6-3 to TRBJ1-5, with a tentative D call TRBD1 (5 bases). The CDR3 consists of 15 residues. CDR1 and CDR2 (germline): MNHEY, SVGEGT. V lost 0 bases to trimming and J lost 11 bases, with 17 bases between them. CDR3 loop: CASSYSEGTRSAQHF. The CDR3 DNA follows: TGTGCCAGCAGTTACTCCGAGGGGACTAGGTCAGCCCAGCATTTT.

The rearrangement uses TRBV5-1 and TRBJ1-2; D ambiguous. This CDR3 has 13 amino acids. CDR1 and CDR2 (germline): SGHRS, YFSETQ. Trimming removed 0 bases from V and 3 bases from J, with 6 bases in between. Here the CDR3 DNA reads TGCGCCAGCAGCTTGGATGAGGACTATGGCTACACCTTC. Translating gives CASSLDEDYGYTF.

The chain combines TRBV19 with TRBJ1-4, with a possible D match to TRBD1 (6 bases). The CDR3 loop spans 16 amino acids. Germline V CDR1 and CDR2: LNHDA, SQIVND (reference sequence). V lost 4 bases and J 3 bases, leaving 15 bases between the germline ends. The CDR3, as DNA: TGTGCCAGTAGTACCGGACAGATAATTGCTAATGAAAAACTGTTTTTT. It yields the protein CASSTGQIIANEKLFF.

The chain is built from TRBV18 and TRBJ2-7, with 15 bases that match TRBD2. The CDR3 totals 14 residues. Germline-derived CDR1 and CDR2 are KGHSH and LQKENI. The V and J ends lost 8 bases and 6 bases, in that order; junction bases with no gene match: 5. CDR3 sequence (DNA): TGTGCCAGCGGGACGGGACTAGCGGGAGGCGAGCAGTACTTC. It translates to CASGTGLAGGEQYF. Drawing the rest from reference TRBV18 and TRBJ2-7, the complete variable domain is NAGVMQNPRHLVRRRGQEARLRCSPMKGHSHVYWYRQLPEEGLKFMVYLQKENIIDESGMPKERFSAEFPKEGPSILRIQQVVRGDSAAYFCASGTGLAGGEQYFGPGTRLTVT.

The chain recombines TRBV6-6 with TRBJ1-1; D perhaps matches TRBD1 (5 bases). Germline CDR1 reads MNHNY; CDR2 reads SVGAGI (reference sequence). The CDR3 is made up of 14 amino acids. V lost 5 bases to trimming and J lost 1 base, with 11 bases between them. CDR3 bases: TGTGCCAGCAGTAACATCAGGGAGAACACTGAAGCTTTCTTT. This sequence encodes CASSNIRENTEAFF.